The 9 T cell receptor beta chains presented below share a single source sample, sequenced in a study of blood T cells in healthy people across ages. Combining a sample-barcoded 5' primer with a J-beta primer mix, a second PCR ran for roughly 7 to 12 cycles. TCRdb ran MiXCR on the 5' RACE reads and lists one entry per CDR3 protein. The table has over a million distinct CDR3 sequences, around 45% seen once. The sample taken for sequencing was blood. Receptor source: a woman in her fifties or sixties in good health.

The chain combines TRBV11-2 with TRBJ2-7; D gene uncertain. The ends were cut back, 1 base at V and 3 bases at J, with 10 bases in the middle. CDR3 size: 14 residues. Germline CDR1 reads SGHAT; CDR2 reads FQNNGV. The CDR3 DNA reads as TGTGCCAGCAGCTTAGTAAGGAACCGCTACGAGCAGTACTTC. Translated: CASSLVRNRYEQYF.

CDR3 DNA sequence: TGTGCCAGCAGGACAGGGTTAATAATTCAGCCCCAGCATTTT. Amino acids: CASRTGLIIQPQHF. The chain has TRBV6-5 and TRBJ1-5; 7 nucleotides match TRBD1. Looked up from germline, CDR1 is MNHEY and CDR2 is SVGAGI. The V segment lost 6 bases and the J segment 6 bases; nucleotides outside the gene matches: 8. The CDR3 has 14 amino acids.

This chain connects TRBV29-1 to TRBJ1-1, with a possible D match to TRBD1 (5 bases). The CDR3 has 12 residues. Germline loops: CDR1 SQVTM, CDR2 ANQGSEA. Trimming cost V 7 bases and J 4 bases, with 13 bases left between them. CDR3 residues: CSARVSGTEAFF. Written as DNA, the CDR3 is TGCAGCGCCAGGGTTTCCGGCACTGAAGCTTTCTTT.

The CDR3 bases are TGTGCCAGCAGCCCACTAGCGGATAATGAGCAGTTCTTC. Translation gives CASSPLADNEQFF. This sequence joins TRBV14 and TRBJ2-1, with 8 bases lining up with TRBD2. V lost 4 bases and J lost 7; bases outside the gene matches: 3. This CDR3 region has 13 residues. Germline CDR1 reads SGHDN; CDR2 reads FVKESK.

This rearrangement joins TRBV10-3 to TRBJ1-2, with D possibly being TRBD1 (5 bases). There are 14 residues in the CDR3. The germline V and J ends were trimmed by 8 bases and 3 bases, with 16 bases remaining between them. Looked up from germline, CDR1 is ENHRY and CDR2 is SYGVKD. CDR3 nucleotides: TGTGCCATCCTTGGGGACCAGGAGGACTATGGCTACACCTTC. The encoded protein is CAILGDQEDYGYTF.

In this sample, this clonotype turned up a few times. The CDR3, as DNA: TGTGCCAGCAGTTTATTTGGGTCTAGCGGTCAAGAGACCCAGTACTTC. This codes for CASSLFGSSGQETQYF. V usage is TRBV27 and J usage is TRBJ2-5; 7 bases line up with TRBD2. This CDR3 contains 16 residues. After removal of 1 base from V and 2 bases from J, the junction contained 7 bases not matched to a gene. CDR1 and CDR2 (germline): MNHEY, SMNVEV (reference sequence).

The V gene is TRBV15, the J gene TRBJ2-3; D uncertain. V was cut by 3 bases and J by 2 bases, with 9 bases left in between. The length of the CDR3 is 14 residues. The germline V gene encodes CDR1 LNHNV and CDR2 YYDKDF (reference sequence). In DNA form, the CDR3 reads TGTGCCACCAGCAGTCCCCATTCCACAGATACGCAGTATTTT. Its protein product is CATSSPHSTDTQYF.

The table lists this clonotype with a few counts. V is TRBV5-6 and J is TRBJ2-7, with D unresolved. Germline CDR1 SGHDT, CDR2 YYEEEE. The CDR3 extends over 15 amino acids. Trimming removed 3 bases at V and 2 bases at J, with 15 bases between. CDR3 sequence reads: CASSYGVGSPYEQYF. The CDR3 DNA reads as TGTGCCAGCAGCTATGGGGTGGGGTCCCCCTACGAGCAGTACTTC.

In this sample, this clonotype turned up a few times. This chain uses TRBV20-1 with TRBJ2-7; the match to TRBD2 covers 9 bases. With 3 bases clipped from V and 2 bases from J, the junction kept 5 bases outside the gene matches. This CDR3 comprises 14 residues. Germline CDR1 reads DFQATT; CDR2 reads SNEGSKA (reference sequence). The CDR3 bases are TGCAGTGCTAGCGTTGAGCGGGAGGCCTACGAGCAGTACTTC. Amino acids: CSASVEREAYEQYF.